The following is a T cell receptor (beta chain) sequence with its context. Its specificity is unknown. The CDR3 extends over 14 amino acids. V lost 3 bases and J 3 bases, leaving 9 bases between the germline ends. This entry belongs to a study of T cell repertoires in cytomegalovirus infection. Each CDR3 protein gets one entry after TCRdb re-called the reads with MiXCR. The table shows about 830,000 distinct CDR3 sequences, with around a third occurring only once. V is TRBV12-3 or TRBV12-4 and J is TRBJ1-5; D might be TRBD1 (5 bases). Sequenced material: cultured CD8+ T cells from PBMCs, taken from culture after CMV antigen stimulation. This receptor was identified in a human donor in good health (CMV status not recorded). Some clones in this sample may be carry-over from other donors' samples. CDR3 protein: CASSFEGPNQPQHF. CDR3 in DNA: TGTGCCAGCAGTTTCGAGGGGCCCAATCAGCCCCAGCATTTT.